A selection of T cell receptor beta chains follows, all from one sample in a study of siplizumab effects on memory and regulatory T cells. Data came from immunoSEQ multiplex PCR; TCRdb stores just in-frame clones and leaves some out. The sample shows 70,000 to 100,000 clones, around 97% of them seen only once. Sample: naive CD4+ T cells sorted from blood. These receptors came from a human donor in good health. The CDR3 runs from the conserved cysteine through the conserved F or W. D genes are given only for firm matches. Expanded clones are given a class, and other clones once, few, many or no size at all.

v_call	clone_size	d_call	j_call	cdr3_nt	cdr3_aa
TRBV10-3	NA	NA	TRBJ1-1	TGTGCCATCAGTGAGTCCGGGGGAATTGGTGAAGCTTTCTTT	CAISESGGIGEAFF
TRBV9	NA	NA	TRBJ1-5	TGTGCCAGCAGGGTACAGGGACCTAATCAGCCCCAGCATTTT	CASRVQGPNQPQHF
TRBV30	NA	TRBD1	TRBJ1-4	TGTGCCTGGAGCCTCATGGGAACCGGGACAGGAGAAAAACTGTTTTTT	CAWSLMGTGTGEKLFF
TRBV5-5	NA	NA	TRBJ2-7	TGTGCCAGCAGCCCTCGTAGGAGCTCCTACGAGCAGTACTTC	CASSPRRSSYEQYF
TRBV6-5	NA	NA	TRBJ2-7	TGTGCCAGCAGTTCTGCCGGGATGAACTCCTACGAGCAGTACTTC	CASSSAGMNSYEQYF
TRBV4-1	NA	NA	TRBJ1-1	TGCGCCAGCAGCCAACCGTACAGCCTCAGGAACACTGAAGCTTTCTTT	CASSQPYSLRNTEAFF
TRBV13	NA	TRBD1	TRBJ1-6	TGTGCCAGCAGCCTGACCGGGACAGCCGACCCTAAGCTATTGGATAATTCACCCCTCCACTTT	CASSLTGTADPKLLDNSPLHF
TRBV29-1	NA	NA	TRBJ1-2	TGCAGCGTTCTCTCGGGGCGGGTTGGCTACACCTTC	CSVLSGRVGYTF
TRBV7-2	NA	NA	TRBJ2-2	TGTGCCAGCAGCAAATATTTACGGGGGGCTAACACCGGGGAGCTGTTTTTT	CASSKYLRGANTGELFF
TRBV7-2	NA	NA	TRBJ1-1	TGTGCCAGCAGCTTAGGTAGGATTACGAACACTGAAGCTTTCTTT	CASSLGRITNTEAFF
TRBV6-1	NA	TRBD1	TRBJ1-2	TGTGCCGGGGGACAGGGAACCTATGGCTACACCTTC	CAGGQGTYGYTF
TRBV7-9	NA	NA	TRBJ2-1	TGTGCCAGCAGCCCAAGATGGCGCGATAGCTCCTACAATGAGCAGTTCTTC	CASSPRWRDSSYNEQFF
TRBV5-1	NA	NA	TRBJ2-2	TGCGCCAGCAGCGTTGACAGGAACACCGGGGAGCTGTTTTTT	CASSVDRNTGELFF
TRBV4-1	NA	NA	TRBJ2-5	TGCGCCAGCAGCCAAGATCCGGTCCAAGAGACCCAGTACTTC	CASSQDPVQETQYF
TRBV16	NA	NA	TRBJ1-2	TGTGCCAGCAGCCCTTCAAAGGCCACGGTCGGCTCACGCGGCTACACCTTC	CASSPSKATVGSRGYTF
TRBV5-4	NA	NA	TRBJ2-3	TGTGCCAGCAGCTTTTCTTTGTCCGGGGGAGATACGCAGTATTTT	CASSFSLSGGDTQYF
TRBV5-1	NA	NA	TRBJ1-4	TGCGCCAGCAGGGAAATTGCAACTAATGAAAAACTGTTTTTT	CASREIATNEKLFF
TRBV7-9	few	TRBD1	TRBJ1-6	TGTGCCAGCAGCTTATTGGCCAAGGACAGGGTTAATTCACCCCTCCACTTT	CASSLLAKDRVNSPLHF
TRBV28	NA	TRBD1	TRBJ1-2	TGTGCCAGCAGTTTCTCACAGGGGGATGGCTACACCTTC	CASSFSQGDGYTF
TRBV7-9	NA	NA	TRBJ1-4	TGTGCCAGCAGCTTAGTTGAAAAACTGTTTTTT	CASSLVEKLFF
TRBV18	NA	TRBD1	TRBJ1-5	TGTGCCAGCTCAACCTCCGGGACAGGGGGCGGGCAGCCCCAGCATTTT	CASSTSGTGGGQPQHF
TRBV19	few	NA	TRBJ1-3	TGTGCCAGTGGACGACAGAACTCTGGAAACACCATATATTTT	CASGRQNSGNTIYF
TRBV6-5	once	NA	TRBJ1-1	TGTGCCAGCAGTTACGGGCAAATAATGGTCGCTGAAGCTTTCTTT	CASSYGQIMVAEAFF
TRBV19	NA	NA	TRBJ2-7	TGTGCCAGTAGTACCCTGACCTCCTACGAGCAGTACTTC	CASSTLTSYEQYF
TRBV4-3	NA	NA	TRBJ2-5	TGCGCCAGCAGCCCGTCACCTCCGGGTCTCGGAGAGACCCAGTACTTC	CASSPSPPGLGETQYF